One and the same sample provided the 30 T cell receptor beta chains below, sequenced in a study of T-cell reconstitution after alpha-beta-depleted transplantation in children (TCRdb year 2016). Library method: PCR. These reads were obtained on an Illumina HiSeq 2500. TCR libraries were prepared with molecular barcoding, using unique molecular identifiers to normalize TCRbeta repertoire quantification. The public reads were run again by TCRdb, first through fastp at Q25 and then through MiXCR, and only productive beta chains were kept. Under each unique CDR3 protein, matching rows form one entry showing the most common genes and DNA. In this sample the table shows 40,000 to 55,000 distinct CDR3 sequences, about 5.7% of which occur a single time. Together, the top ten hold around 31% of the sample. The time point label for this specimen denotes: day 60 (about 2 months) after transplantation. In light of the paper, this sample's treatment or condition label describes: allogeneic hematopoietic cell transplantation with graft depleted of TCRalphabeta T cells and CD19 B cells.

The starting material was PBMCs, mostly from graft donor cells, obtained 60 days after TCRalphabeta/CD19-depleted stem cell transplant. These receptors originate from a female patient aged 2 to 10 who had a stem cell transplant for aplastic anemia, so the T cells may come from the graft donor.

The chain joins TRBV29-1 to TRBJ2-1, with 7 bases identical to TRBD2. The CDR3 spans 13 residues. Germline V gives CDR1 SQVTM, CDR2 ANQGSEA. V lost 4 bases and J lost 6; bases outside the gene matches: 6. CDR3 in DNA: TGCAGCGTTGCAGGGACTATAGCCAATGAGCAGTTCTTC. Translating it yields CSVAGTIANEQFF.

In this sample, this clonotype turned up many times. The chain joins TRBV20-1 to TRBJ1-1, with unresolved D. The CDR3 has 11 amino acids. Germline V gene data show CDR1 as DFQATT and CDR2 as SNEGSKA (reference sequence). With 1 base removed from V and 5 bases from J, the gap between germline ends came to 5 bases. CDR3 loop: CSARVQTEAFF. DNA of the CDR3: TGCAGTGCTAGAGTTCAGACTGAAGCTTTCTTT.

The sample holds many counts of this clonotype. This rearrangement joins TRBV7-2 to TRBJ1-4; D perhaps matches TRBD1 (5 bases). Trimming cost V 1 base and J 7 bases, with 10 bases left between them. The CDR3 loop spans 14 amino acids. Germline CDR1 reads SGHTA; CDR2 reads FQGNSA. The CDR3 reads CASSLGGTGEKLFF. As DNA, the CDR3 is TGTGCCAGCAGCTTAGGCGGGACTGGTGAAAAACTGTTTTTT.

This sequence joins TRBV11-2 and TRBJ1-2; D is unclear. Germline CDR1 SGHAT, CDR2 FQNNGV. The V end was cut by 5 bases, the J end by 8 bases, with 15 bases between. The CDR3 is made up of 13 amino acids. This CDR3 reads CASSHQFKWGYTF. Written as DNA, the CDR3 is TGTGCCAGCAGCCACCAGTTCAAGTGGGGCTACACCTTC.

This clonotype was found many times. V usage is TRBV2 and J usage is TRBJ2-3; tentative D call: TRBD1 (5 bases). This CDR3 contains 14 residues. CDR1 and CDR2 (germline): SNHLY, FYNNEI. The V and J ends lost 8 bases and 4 bases respectively, with 16 bases between them. In DNA form, the CDR3 reads TGTGCCAGCCCATCGGGCAGGGATGCAGATACGCAGTATTTT. Its protein product is CASPSGRDADTQYF.

This clonotype showed up many times. This sequence joins TRBV5-1 and TRBJ2-1, with 8 bases aligning to TRBD2. V was clipped by 4 bases and J by 2 bases; unmatched bases: 2. The CDR3 loop spans 14 amino acids. CDR1 and CDR2 from the germline V gene are SGHRS and YFSETQ. CDR3 sequence: CASSPGGAYNEQFF. DNA of the CDR3: TGCGCCAGCAGCCCGGGGGGGGCCTACAATGAGCAGTTCTTC.

This clonotype showed up many times. This rearrangement joins TRBV15 to TRBJ2-1, with D unresolved. CDR1 and CDR2 from the germline V gene are LNHNV and YYDKDF (reference sequence). V lost 0 bases and J lost 10, with 10 bases in between. This CDR3 has 13 amino acids. The CDR3 coding sequence is TGTGCCACCAGCAGAGATCCAGCAGAGGAGCAGTTCTTC. This gives the protein CATSRDPAEEQFF.

This clonotype has ten or more counts. The chain couples TRBV24-1 to TRBJ2-7; TRBD1 might be the D (5 bases). Trimming removed 6 bases at V and 0 bases at J, with 11 bases between. This CDR3 is 14 amino acids long. The V gene's germline CDR1 is KGHDR and CDR2 SFDVKD. DNA of the CDR3: TGTGCCACCAGTACGGACACCAACTCCTACGAGCAGTACTTC. This sequence encodes CATSTDTNSYEQYF.

This clonotype was counted ten times or more. The chain has TRBV29-1 and TRBJ2-5; 7 bases line up with TRBD2. There are 14 residues in the CDR3. Germline trimming cut 3 bases from V and 7 bases from J; bases unmatched to any gene: 11. CDR1 is SQVTM, CDR2 ANQGSEA, per germline. The chain's CDR3 is CSVDGGTSRRTQYF. The CDR3 region has the DNA TGCAGCGTTGACGGGGGGACCTCCCGGAGGACCCAGTACTTC.

This clonotype turned up a few times. The chain links TRBV25-1 to TRBJ2-1, with D maybe TRBD2 (7 bases). V was shortened by 6 bases and J by 8 bases, with 29 bases between the two germline ends. Germline V gene lookup returns CDR1 MGHDK and CDR2 SYGVNS. The CDR3 runs 18 residues. CDR3 DNA: TGTGCCAGCAGCGGCGTGGGGGGGGGCGGCCTTAGGGGGGATGAGCAGTTCTTC. Translating it yields CASSGVGGGGLRGDEQFF.

This clonotype was seen repeatedly, ten times or more. V is TRBV10-2 and J is TRBJ2-5; 7 positions match TRBD2. The CDR3 consists of 13 residues. V was clipped by 2 bases and J by 5 bases; unmatched bases: 2. Germline V gene data show CDR1 as WSHSY and CDR2 as SAAADI. The CDR3 coding sequence is TGCGCCAGCAGTGAGGGGGGGGAGGAGACCCAGTACTTC. Translated, it gives CASSEGGEETQYF.

This clonotype was seen ten or more times. CDR3 sequence (DNA): TGTGCCAGCAGTTCAGCGGGAGGCCGCAAGCAGTACTTC. Residues: CASSSAGGRKQYF. This chain uses TRBV27 with TRBJ2-7; the match to TRBD2 covers 9 bases. The J segment lost 8 bases and the V segment lost 4 bases, leaving 6 bases of the junction unmatched. The CDR3 extends over 13 amino acids. In germline, CDR1 is MNHEY, CDR2 SMNVEV (reference sequence).

In its sample, this clonotype was seen a few times. The chain joins TRBV3-1 to TRBJ2-3; D is possibly TRBD1 (6 bases). CDR3 size: 16 residues. With 4 bases removed from V and 3 bases from J, the gap between germline ends came to 17 bases. Per germline, CDR1 LGHDT and CDR2 YNNKEL (reference sequence). In DNA form, the CDR3 reads TGTGCCAGCAGCCTACGCGGTGGGGGCCGGACAGATACGCAGTATTTT. Translating gives CASSLRGGGRTDTQYF.

The CDR3 region has the DNA TGTGCCAGTTGCCCCACCGGGACTCTGGGCTATGGTTACACCTTC. Its protein is CASCPTGTLGYGYTF. The chain couples TRBV21-1 to TRBJ1-2. TRBV21-1 is a documented pseudogene. The CDR3 is made up of 15 amino acids.

The chain employs TRBV18 and TRBJ2-1, with a weak D call TRBD2 (6 bases). Germline assignment: CDR1 KGHSH and CDR2 LQKENI. The CDR3 is 13 residues long. The V end lost 2 bases, the J end lost 6 bases, and 8 bases lay between the germline ends. CDR3 region: CASSPLGGNEQFF. CDR3 DNA: TGTGCCAGCTCACCATTGGGGGGCAATGAGCAGTTCTTC.

This clonotype was seen at least ten times. This chain links TRBV29-1 with TRBJ2-2; D is perhaps TRBD1 (6 bases). V lost 7 bases to trimming and J lost 1 base, with 10 bases between them. Germline lookup yields CDR1 SQVTM and CDR2 ANQGSEA. The CDR3 loop spans 13 amino acids. The CDR3 DNA sequence: TGCAGCGGATCGACAGGGAACACCGGGGAGCTGTTTTTT. This sequence encodes CSGSTGNTGELFF.

Note on this clonotype: A read error may explain this, as a much larger clone is one base away. This chain links TRBV6-5 with TRBJ2-7, with D perhaps TRBD2 (6 bases). This CDR3 has 11 residues. V was cut by 3 bases and J by 9 bases, with 9 bases left in between. Looked up from germline, CDR1 is MNHEY and CDR2 is SVGAGI. Here the CDR3 DNA reads TGTGCCAGCAGTTATGCGGGGTGGCAGTACTTC. Residues: CASSYAGWQYF.

This clonotype showed up many times. This chain joins TRBV2 and TRBJ2-1, with D perhaps matching TRBD2 (5 bases). V lost 1 base and J 4 bases, leaving 5 bases between the germline ends. Germline CDR1 SNHLY, CDR2 FYNNEI. The CDR3 spans 13 residues. The CDR3 loop reads CASSEERYNEQFF. The DNA for the CDR3 is TGTGCCAGCAGTGAAGAGCGGTACAATGAGCAGTTCTTC.

In its sample, this clonotype was seen many times. The chain has TRBV4-2 and TRBJ2-5, with 9 bases matching TRBD2. The CDR3 has 14 residues. Looked up from germline, CDR1 is LGHNA and CDR2 is YNFKEQ. V shed 0 bases, J shed 5 bases, and the junction held 1 base outside the gene matches. The CDR3, as DNA: TGTGCCAGCAGCCAAGAGGCGGGGGGGGAGACCCAGTACTTC. Protein product: CASSQEAGGETQYF.

Many counts were recorded for this clonotype. The chain combines TRBV20-1 with TRBJ2-7, with D maybe TRBD1 (6 bases). This CDR3 contains 14 residues. Germline V gene data show CDR1 as DFQATT and CDR2 as SNEGSKA (reference sequence). V lost 5 bases and J lost 2, with 16 bases in between. The CDR3 DNA reads as TGCAGTGCTGATTCCGGGACATGGACCTACGAGCAGTACTTC. Protein product: CSADSGTWTYEQYF.

This clonotype showed up many times. The CDR3 nucleotides are TGTGCCAGCAGCGAAGGGGGGGGACGTGAGCAGTTCTTC. Amino acid sequence: CASSEGGGREQFF. This chain connects TRBV7-3 to TRBJ2-1; D might be TRBD2 (7 bases). The V and J ends lost 5 bases and 9 bases respectively, with 14 bases between them. Germline V gene sequence: CDR1 SGHTA, CDR2 FQGTGA. This CDR3 has 13 amino acids. Using reference TRBV7-3 and TRBJ2-1 for the parts outside the CDR3, the full variable domain is GAGVSQTPSNKVTEKGKYVELRCDPISGHTALYWYRQSLGQGPEFLIYFQGTGAADDSGLPNDRFFAVRPEGSVSTLKIQRTERGDSAVYLCASSEGGGREQFFGPGTRLTVL.

This clonotype has only a few counts. DNA for the CDR3: TGTGCCAGCAGCCTACAGGACCTCTCTGGAAACACCATATATTTT. Encoded protein: CASSLQDLSGNTIYF. The J gene is TRBJ1-3, the V gene TRBV3-1; a weak D match, TRBD1 (5 bases). V was shortened by 4 bases and J by 0 bases, with 10 bases between the two germline ends. The CDR3 runs to 15 residues. From germline, CDR1 is LGHDT and CDR2 YNNKEL (reference sequence). The variable domain in full, completed from reference TRBV3-1 and TRBJ1-3, reads DTAVSQTPKYLVTQMGNDKSIKCEQNLGHDTMYWYKQDSKKFLKIMFSYNNKELIINETVPNRFSPKSPDKAHLNLHINSLELGDSAVYFCASSLQDLSGNTIYFGEGSWLTVV.

This clonotype was counted at least ten times. The chain carries TRBV20-1 and TRBJ1-1; TRBD1 is a possible D gene (5 bases). The CDR3 loop spans 12 amino acids. V was clipped by 6 bases and J by 7 bases, with 15 bases between them. From germline, CDR1 is DFQATT and CDR2 SNEGSKA (reference sequence). DNA for the CDR3: TGCAGTGCGGAACCAAGGGGTCATGAAGCTTTCTTT. It yields the protein CSAEPRGHEAFF.

This clonotype was detected ten times or more. The gene calls are TRBV4-1 and TRBJ2-5; 10 bases agree with TRBD2. J gave up 4 bases and V 4 bases, and 12 bases lay outside the gene matches. The V gene's germline CDR1 is MGHRA and CDR2 YSYEKL. This CDR3 is built from 17 residues. Written as DNA, the CDR3 is TGCGCCAGCAGCCCCGGCGGGCAGCGGGGGGGCCTAGAGACCCAGTACTTC. The encoded protein is CASSPGGQRGGLETQYF.

The CDR3 here is CASSTGQAPLHF. The DNA of the CDR3 is TGTGCCAGCAGCACCGGACAGGCACCCCTCCACTTT. The chain combines TRBV7-3 with TRBJ1-6; 7 bases agree with TRBD1. J lost 11 bases, V lost 5 bases, and 3 bases had no gene match. From germline, CDR1 is SGHTA and CDR2 FQGTGA. The CDR3 has 12 residues.

This clonotype appeared many times. V usage is TRBV29-1 and J usage is TRBJ2-3; D is perhaps TRBD2 (6 bases). The CDR3 contains 14 residues. Trimming took off 6 bases at V and 2 bases at J, with 15 bases between the two ends. Germline V CDR1 and CDR2: SQVTM, ANQGSEA. The chain's CDR3 is CSVGGFQLTDTQYF. The CDR3 DNA follows: TGCAGCGTCGGGGGTTTCCAGCTCACAGATACGCAGTATTTT.

This clonotype was detected only a few times. The rearrangement joins TRBV11-3 to TRBJ2-1; D may be TRBD1 or TRBD2 (5 bases each). Trimming removed 1 base from V and 5 bases from J, with 12 bases in between. Germline-derived CDR1 and CDR2 are SGHNT and YENEEA. The CDR3 has 15 amino acids. For the CDR3, the DNA is TGTGCCAGCAGCTTAGGAAACGGGGCCCACAATGAGCAGTTCTTC. Protein product: CASSLGNGAHNEQFF. Drawing the rest from reference TRBV11-3 and TRBJ2-1, the complete variable domain is EAGVVQSPRYKIIEKKQPVAFWCNPISGHNTLYWYLQNLGQGPELLIRYENEEAVDDSQLPKDRFSAERLKGVDSTLKIQPAELGDSAVYLCASSLGNGAHNEQFFGPGTRLTVL.

This clonotype has ten or more counts. V gene TRBV5-6 combines with J gene TRBJ2-1; 8 bases match TRBD2. The CDR3 totals 15 residues. The germline V gene encodes CDR1 SGHDT and CDR2 YYEEEE. Trimming removed 2 bases from V and 3 bases from J; junction bases left unmatched: 4. The CDR3, as DNA: TGTGCCAGCAGCTTCCTTAGCGGGATCTACAATGAGCAGTTCTTC. Protein sequence: CASSFLSGIYNEQFF.

This clonotype was counted many times. The chain recombines TRBV27 with TRBJ2-7, with 7 bases fitting TRBD1. This CDR3 spans 13 amino acids. The V and J ends lost 6 bases and 3 bases, in that order; junction bases with no gene match: 5. Germline CDR1 MNHEY, CDR2 SMNVEV (reference sequence). Here the CDR3 DNA reads TGTGCCAGCAGGCGGACAGGATACTACGAGCAGTACTTC. This encodes CASRRTGYYEQYF.

This clonotype was recorded at least ten times. This chain uses TRBV5-6 with TRBJ1-3, with no clear D. The CDR3 is made up of 14 amino acids. The germline CDR1 and CDR2 sequences are SGHDT and YYEEEE. V was pared by 4 bases and J by 4 bases, with 12 bases between. The CDR3 loop reads CASSAWIYGNTIYF. CDR3 bases: TGTGCCAGCAGCGCATGGATTTACGGAAACACCATATATTTT.